The sequence of this TCR beta chain was determined in a study of CD8+ T cells in alopecia areata. The sequencing template was cDNA reverse transcribed from extracted RNA. Clones were sequenced by immunoSEQ multiplex PCR, and TCRdb holds only the in-frame ones, with some missing. The data contain around 69,000 clones, approximately 61% of them singletons. The CDR3 is made up of 13 amino acids. Germline assignment: CDR1 GTSNPN and CDR2 SVGIG (reference sequence). The V and J ends lost 0 bases and 6 bases respectively, with 8 bases between them. The rearrangement uses TRBV30 and TRBJ2-2; D unresolved. This TCR came from a human donor with alopecia areata. This material consisted of CD8+ T cells sorted from blood, taken at week 0. CDR3 in amino acids: CAWSVLLAGELFF. CDR3 bases: TGTGCCTGGAGTGTACTTCTGGCCGGGGAGCTGTTTTTT.